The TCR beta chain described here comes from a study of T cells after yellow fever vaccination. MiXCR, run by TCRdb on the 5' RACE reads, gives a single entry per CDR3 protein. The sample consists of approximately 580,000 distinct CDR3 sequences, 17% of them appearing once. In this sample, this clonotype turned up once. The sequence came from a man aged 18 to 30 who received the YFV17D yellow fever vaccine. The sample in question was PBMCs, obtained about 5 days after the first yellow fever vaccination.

DNA of the CDR3: TGTGCCAGCAGTTTCGAGGCGGGCTATGGCTACACCTTC. Residues: CASSFEAGYGYTF. The rearrangement uses TRBV27 and TRBJ1-2; D is ambiguous. In germline, CDR1 is MNHEY, CDR2 SMNVEV (reference sequence). This CDR3 has 13 amino acids. Trimming cost V 3 bases and J 4 bases, with 9 bases left between them.